These T cell receptor beta chains were read from a single sample in a study of shared clonotypes between healthy human individuals. Produced via immunoSEQ multiplex PCR; TCRdb's table is partial and in-frame only. This table holds about 490,000 clones, 60% to 80% found once. The sequencing input was PBMCs. Receptors were obtained from a woman in her 40s in good health. Some clones in this sample may be carry-over from other donors' samples. Both conserved end residues are part of each CDR3. D genes are given only for firm matches. Only some rows state a clone size, as once, few, many or a class for expanded clones.

clone size: NA; V gene: TRBV27; D gene: NA; J gene: TRBJ2-5; CDR3 protein: CASSQGVHEETQYF; CDR3 DNA: TGTGCCAGCAGCCAGGGCGTCCACGAAGAGACCCAGTACTTC
clone size: NA; V gene: TRBV5-4; D gene: TRBD2; J gene: TRBJ2-3; CDR3 protein: CASSLWRESDTQYF; CDR3 DNA: TGTGCCAGCAGCTTGTGGCGGGAGTCAGATACGCAGTATTTT
clone size: few; V gene: TRBV19; D gene: TRBD2; J gene: TRBJ2-7; CDR3 protein: CASSTPGLALYEQYF; CDR3 DNA: TGTGCCAGTAGTACCCCGGGACTAGCCCTCTACGAGCAGTACTTC
clone size: NA; V gene: TRBV10-3; D gene: NA; J gene: TRBJ1-1; CDR3 protein: CAISGRGNTEAFF; CDR3 DNA: TGTGCCATCAGTGGAAGGGGTAACACTGAAGCTTTCTTT
clone size: NA; V gene: TRBV4-3; D gene: NA; J gene: TRBJ1-2; CDR3 protein: CASSQDFSPDYGYTF; CDR3 DNA: TGCGCCAGCAGCCAAGATTTCTCCCCGGACTATGGCTACACCTTC
clone size: once; V gene: TRBV11-2; D gene: TRBD2; J gene: TRBJ2-3; CDR3 protein: CASSSATGRGGTDTQYF; CDR3 DNA: TGTGCCAGCAGTTCCGCTACGGGCCGGGGGGGCACAGATACGCAGTATTTT
clone size: NA; V gene: TRBV28; D gene: NA; J gene: TRBJ1-2; CDR3 protein: CASSLAGSYYGYTF; CDR3 DNA: TGTGCCAGCAGTTTGGCGGGAAGTTACTATGGCTACACCTTC
clone size: NA; V gene: TRBV7-3; D gene: NA; J gene: TRBJ2-1; CDR3 protein: CASSLTTGGNNEQFF; CDR3 DNA: TGTGCCAGCAGCTTAACGACGGGCGGGAACAATGAGCAGTTCTTC
clone size: NA; V gene: TRBV28; D gene: TRBD1; J gene: TRBJ2-1; CDR3 protein: CASSEPDRRNNEQFF; CDR3 DNA: TGTGCCAGCAGTGAGCCGGACAGGAGAAACAATGAGCAGTTCTTC
clone size: NA; V gene: TRBV11-1; D gene: TRBD2; J gene: TRBJ2-7; CDR3 protein: CASRITSGATYEQYF; CDR3 DNA: TGTGCCAGCAGGATTACTAGCGGGGCGACCTACGAGCAGTACTTC
clone size: once; V gene: TRBV6-4; D gene: TRBD2; J gene: TRBJ2-1; CDR3 protein: CASSDGLAVFNEQFF; CDR3 DNA: TGTGCCAGCAGTGACGGACTAGCAGTTTTCAATGAGCAGTTCTTC
clone size: NA; V gene: TRBV2; D gene: NA; J gene: TRBJ2-7; CDR3 protein: CASRTPGGTYEQYF; CDR3 DNA: TGTGCCAGCAGGACTCCAGGAGGTACCTACGAGCAGTACTTC
clone size: NA; V gene: TRBV2; D gene: NA; J gene: TRBJ2-2; CDR3 protein: CASSEGSTGELFF; CDR3 DNA: TGTGCCAGCAGTGAGGGGAGCACCGGGGAGCTGTTTTTT
clone size: few; V gene: TRBV28; D gene: NA; J gene: TRBJ1-4; CDR3 protein: CASSLTGNNEKLFF; CDR3 DNA: TGTGCCAGCAGTTTAACAGGAAATAATGAAAAACTGTTTTTT
clone size: NA; V gene: TRBV7-2; D gene: NA; J gene: TRBJ1-5; CDR3 protein: CASGRASGNQPQHF; CDR3 DNA: TGTGCCAGCGGCAGGGCGTCGGGCAATCAGCCCCAGCATTTT
clone size: NA; V gene: TRBV27; D gene: TRBD2; J gene: TRBJ2-7; CDR3 protein: CASSPGLGYDEQYF; CDR3 DNA: TGTGCCAGCAGTCCGGGACTAGGCTACGACGAGCAGTACTTC
clone size: NA; V gene: TRBV10-2; D gene: TRBD2; J gene: TRBJ2-1; CDR3 protein: CASRVELAGVVNEQFF; CDR3 DNA: TGCGCCAGCAGAGTCGAACTAGCGGGAGTTGTCAATGAGCAGTTCTTC
clone size: NA; V gene: TRBV29-1; D gene: NA; J gene: TRBJ2-1; CDR3 protein: CSVPEFYNEQFF; CDR3 DNA: TGCAGCGTCCCCGAGTTCTACAATGAGCAGTTCTTC
clone size: NA; V gene: TRBV7-6; D gene: TRBD1; J gene: TRBJ2-7; CDR3 protein: CASSLGRTGPNEQYF; CDR3 DNA: TGTGCCAGCAGCTTGGGTCGGACAGGGCCTAACGAGCAGTACTTC
clone size: NA; V gene: TRBV30; D gene: NA; J gene: TRBJ2-2; CDR3 protein: CAWSVGAGELFF; CDR3 DNA: TGTGCCTGGAGTGTTGGGGCCGGGGAGCTGTTTTTT
clone size: NA; V gene: TRBV29-1; D gene: NA; J gene: TRBJ2-2; CDR3 protein: CSVLTGGAGELFF; CDR3 DNA: TGCAGCGTTTTGACAGGAGGGGCCGGGGAGCTGTTTTTT
clone size: many; V gene: TRBV10-3; D gene: NA; J gene: TRBJ2-3; CDR3 protein: CAISEVWGPPNTDTQYF; CDR3 DNA: TGTGCCATCAGTGAGGTGTGGGGACCCCCCAACACGGATACGCAGTATTTT
clone size: NA; V gene: TRBV14; D gene: NA; J gene: TRBJ2-1; CDR3 protein: CASSQESRYFDEQFF; CDR3 DNA: TGTGCCAGCAGCCAAGAATCCAGATATTTCGATGAGCAGTTCTTC
clone size: NA; V gene: TRBV28; D gene: TRBD2; J gene: TRBJ2-1; CDR3 protein: CASSYTSGRSSYNEQFF; CDR3 DNA: TGTGCCAGCAGCTATACTAGCGGGAGAAGCTCCTACAATGAGCAGTTCTTC
clone size: few; V gene: TRBV10-1; D gene: TRBD1; J gene: TRBJ2-3; CDR3 protein: CASSNPGQGADTQYF; CDR3 DNA: TGCGCCAGCAGTAACCCGGGACAGGGGGCAGATACGCAGTATTTT
clone size: NA; V gene: TRBV9; D gene: NA; J gene: TRBJ2-3; CDR3 protein: CASSGDSAGGHTQYF; CDR3 DNA: TGTGCCAGCAGCGGGGACAGTGCTGGGGGGCATACGCAGTATTTT
clone size: NA; V gene: TRBV18; D gene: TRBD2; J gene: TRBJ2-5; CDR3 protein: CASSLRTSGGETQYF; CDR3 DNA: TGTGCCAGCTCACTACGGACTAGCGGGGGAGAGACCCAGTACTTC
clone size: NA; V gene: TRBV28; D gene: NA; J gene: TRBJ2-7; CDR3 protein: CASGRQAPYEQYF; CDR3 DNA: TGTGCCAGCGGTCGCCAAGCCCCCTACGAGCAGTACTTC
clone size: NA; V gene: TRBV5-4; D gene: NA; J gene: TRBJ2-7; CDR3 protein: CASSLAPGEQYF; CDR3 DNA: TGTGCCAGCAGCTTGGCGCCTGGCGAGCAGTACTTC
clone size: once; V gene: TRBV18; D gene: TRBD1; J gene: TRBJ2-3; CDR3 protein: CASSPTGQGTDTQYF; CDR3 DNA: TGTGCCAGCTCACCGACGGGACAGGGCACAGATACGCAGTATTTT
clone size: NA; V gene: TRBV6-5; D gene: NA; J gene: TRBJ2-5; CDR3 protein: CASSRVWLETQYF; CDR3 DNA: TGTGCCAGCAGTAGGGTTTGGTTGGAGACCCAGTACTTC
clone size: NA; V gene: TRBV28; D gene: NA; J gene: TRBJ2-7; CDR3 protein: CASSLIGRSRVYEQYF; CDR3 DNA: TGTGCCAGCAGCCTCATTGGACGGAGTCGAGTCTACGAGCAGTACTTC
clone size: NA; V gene: TRBV6-1; D gene: NA; J gene: TRBJ1-1; CDR3 protein: CASSSGESGQTEAFF; CDR3 DNA: TGTGCCAGCAGTAGCGGGGAGTCCGGGCAGACTGAAGCTTTCTTT
clone size: once; V gene: TRBV18; D gene: TRBD1; J gene: TRBJ2-2; CDR3 protein: CASSPRQGVSGELFF; CDR3 DNA: TGTGCCAGCTCACCTCGACAGGGAGTATCCGGGGAGCTGTTTTTT
clone size: NA; V gene: TRBV6-6; D gene: NA; J gene: TRBJ2-3; CDR3 protein: CASSYSGDTQYF; CDR3 DNA: TGTGCCAGCAGTTACTCTGGGGATACGCAGTATTTT
clone size: NA; V gene: TRBV29-1; D gene: NA; J gene: TRBJ2-7; CDR3 protein: CSYSADGSSNYEQYF; CDR3 DNA: TGCAGCTATTCCGCCGACGGATCCTCTAACTACGAGCAGTACTTC
clone size: few; V gene: TRBV19; D gene: NA; J gene: TRBJ2-2; CDR3 protein: CASRRGVRAGELFF; CDR3 DNA: TGTGCCAGCCGTCGCGGAGTAAGGGCCGGGGAGCTGTTTTTT
clone size: NA; V gene: TRBV5-1; D gene: TRBD1; J gene: TRBJ2-1; CDR3 protein: CASSLSPGQGFNEQFF; CDR3 DNA: TGCGCCAGCAGCTTGTCCCCGGGACAGGGGTTTAATGAGCAGTTCTTC
clone size: NA; V gene: TRBV5-4; D gene: NA; J gene: TRBJ2-6; CDR3 protein: CASSLGGIGANVLTF; CDR3 DNA: TGTGCCAGCAGCTTGGGAGGGATTGGGGCCAACGTCCTGACTTTC
clone size: NA; V gene: TRBV6-5; D gene: NA; J gene: TRBJ2-7; CDR3 protein: CASGGGPHEQYF; CDR3 DNA: TGTGCCAGCGGAGGGGGACCTCACGAGCAGTACTTC
clone size: few; V gene: TRBV4-3; D gene: NA; J gene: TRBJ2-7; CDR3 protein: CASSQEEGGGFHEQYF; CDR3 DNA: TGCGCCAGCAGCCAAGAAGAGGGGGGAGGGTTTCACGAGCAGTACTTC
clone size: NA; V gene: TRBV7-9; D gene: NA; J gene: TRBJ2-7; CDR3 protein: CASSTRGRPYEQYF; CDR3 DNA: TGTGCCAGCAGCACGCGGGGGCGCCCCTACGAGCAGTACTTC
clone size: many; V gene: TRBV9; D gene: TRBD2; J gene: TRBJ2-7; CDR3 protein: CASSVGAGTYEQYF; CDR3 DNA: TGTGCCAGCAGCGTCGGAGCGGGGACCTACGAGCAGTACTTC
clone size: NA; V gene: TRBV7-2; D gene: NA; J gene: TRBJ2-2; CDR3 protein: CASSLGGRTGELFF; CDR3 DNA: TGTGCCAGCAGCTTGGGGGGTAGGACCGGGGAGCTGTTTTTT
clone size: NA; V gene: TRBV14; D gene: TRBD1; J gene: TRBJ2-7; CDR3 protein: CASSQAPGQGYEQYF; CDR3 DNA: TGTGCCAGCAGCCAGGCTCCGGGACAGGGCTACGAGCAGTACTTC